This T cell receptor beta chain originates from a study of blood T cell repertoires in COVID-19. As for the study in general: COVID-19 samples from acute and convalescent phases originated in the United States, Italy and Spain. T cells, B-cell-depleted T cells, or PBMCs provided the cDNA or gDNA that served as material.

CDR1 and CDR2 (germline): KGHDR, SFDVKD. The length of the CDR3 is 17 residues. Trimming stripped 2 bases from V and 5 bases from J, with 17 bases between. In this sample, this clone turned up a few times. In terms of age and location, participants ranged from roughly 18 to 90 years and lived in approximately 24 US areas. This table comes from immunoSEQ multiplex PCR, and its TCRdb copy is limited to in-frame clones, with some not included. The table includes approximately 260,000 clones, 70% to 90% detected once. Sequenced: PBMCs or T cells enriched from blood (not recorded which). V gene TRBV24-1 combines with J gene TRBJ2-2, with a tentative D call TRBD2 (6 bases). The source is a woman aged 40 to 55 with acute COVID-19. In nucleotides, the CDR3 is TGTGCCACCAGTGATTCCCCCGGGGGTCGTGGGACCGGGGAGCTGTTTTTT. Translated, it gives CATSDSPGGRGTGELFF.